Listed below are T cell receptor beta chains from one sample, sequenced in a study of blood T cell repertoires in COVID-19. Data came from immunoSEQ multiplex PCR; TCRdb stores just in-frame clones and leaves some out. The data contain under 200,000 clones, about 93% of them singletons. Sequenced: peripheral blood. Receptors were obtained from a man aged 45-65 years with acute or convalescent COVID-19. Each CDR3 is given with its conserved first and last residue. Fields, in order: J gene, V gene, clone size, D gene, CDR3 protein, CDR3 DNA. A D gene is named only where the DNA matches it firmly. The size entry is marked missing in some rows and otherwise reads once, few, many or a size class.

j_gene: TRBJ1-4; v_gene: TRBV29-1; abundance: NA; d_gene: TRBD1; CDR3aa: CSVEGQGPTLEKLFF; CDR3nt: TGCAGCGTTGAGGGACAGGGGCCGACTTTGGAAAAACTGTTTTTT
j_gene: TRBJ1-3; v_gene: TRBV5-5; abundance: NA; d_gene: TRBD1; CDR3aa: CASSRDRGNTIYF; CDR3nt: TGTGCCAGCAGCAGGGACAGGGGAAACACCATATATTTT
j_gene: TRBJ1-1; v_gene: TRBV5-1; abundance: NA; d_gene: NA; CDR3aa: CASSLAQAGSTEAFF; CDR3nt: TGCGCCAGCAGCTTGGCCCAGGCGGGTAGCACTGAAGCTTTCTTT
j_gene: TRBJ2-2; v_gene: TRBV4-1; abundance: NA; d_gene: NA; CDR3aa: CASSQEASNTGELFF; CDR3nt: TGCGCCAGCAGCCAAGAGGCCTCGAACACCGGGGAGCTGTTTTTT
j_gene: TRBJ1-2; v_gene: TRBV4-1; abundance: once; d_gene: TRBD1; CDR3aa: CASSQTPGGYYGYTF; CDR3nt: TGCGCCAGCAGCCAAACCCCAGGGGGTTACTATGGCTACACCTTC
j_gene: TRBJ2-1; v_gene: TRBV11-1; abundance: NA; d_gene: NA; CDR3aa: CASSARSHEQFF; CDR3nt: TGTGCCAGCAGCGCCCGGAGCCATGAGCAGTTCTTC
j_gene: TRBJ1-5; v_gene: TRBV15; abundance: NA; d_gene: NA; CDR3aa: CATTARTRNSNQPQHF; CDR3nt: TGTGCCACCACCGCTAGGACTCGAAATAGCAATCAGCCCCAGCATTTT
j_gene: TRBJ1-4; v_gene: TRBV29-1; abundance: NA; d_gene: TRBD1; CDR3aa: CSARDSDEKLFF; CDR3nt: TGCAGCGCCCGGGACAGCGATGAAAAACTGTTTTTT
j_gene: TRBJ1-2; v_gene: TRBV7-2; abundance: NA; d_gene: NA; CDR3aa: CASRVGGASGYTF; CDR3nt: TGTGCCAGCAGGGTCGGGGGGGCCTCTGGCTACACCTTC
j_gene: TRBJ2-4; v_gene: TRBV4-2; abundance: NA; d_gene: TRBD1; CDR3aa: CASSQYRGQGDIQYF; CDR3nt: TGTGCCAGCAGCCAGTACAGGGGGCAGGGGGACATTCAGTACTTC
j_gene: TRBJ2-1; v_gene: TRBV18; abundance: NA; d_gene: TRBD1; CDR3aa: CASSPPGQGMNEQFF; CDR3nt: TGTGCCAGCTCACCACCGGGACAGGGGATGAATGAGCAGTTCTTC
j_gene: TRBJ1-1; v_gene: TRBV6-4; abundance: NA; d_gene: NA; CDR3aa: CASSRESNTEAFF; CDR3nt: TGTGCCAGCAGTCGGGAATCGAACACTGAAGCTTTCTTT
j_gene: TRBJ2-3; v_gene: TRBV5-6; abundance: NA; d_gene: NA; CDR3aa: CASSHRETQYF; CDR3nt: TGTGCCAGCAGCCACCGAGAAACGCAGTATTTT
j_gene: TRBJ1-5; v_gene: TRBV6-5; abundance: NA; d_gene: NA; CDR3aa: CASIDRTPGSQPQHF; CDR3nt: TGTGCCAGCATAGACAGGACGCCAGGAAGTCAGCCCCAGCATTTT
j_gene: TRBJ1-1; v_gene: TRBV13; abundance: few; d_gene: NA; CDR3aa: CASSNRQLRNTEAFF; CDR3nt: TGTGCCAGCAGCAACCGACAGCTAAGGAACACTGAAGCTTTCTTT
j_gene: TRBJ2-3; v_gene: TRBV6-1; abundance: once; d_gene: TRBD2; CDR3aa: CASSEAGTSYTYTQYF; CDR3nt: TGTGCCAGCAGTGAAGCGGGGACTAGTTATACTTATACGCAGTATTTT
j_gene: TRBJ1-1; v_gene: TRBV7-8; abundance: NA; d_gene: TRBD1; CDR3aa: CASSPRDRHTEAFF; CDR3nt: TGTGCCAGCAGCCCGAGGGACAGGCACACTGAAGCTTTCTTT
j_gene: TRBJ2-7; v_gene: TRBV10-1; abundance: NA; d_gene: NA; CDR3aa: CASSRGTSYEQYF; CDR3nt: TGCGCCAGCAGCCGGGGAACATCCTACGAGCAGTACTTC
j_gene: TRBJ1-4; v_gene: TRBV6-1; abundance: NA; d_gene: NA; CDR3aa: CASSEPGGNEKLFF; CDR3nt: TGTGCCAGCAGTGAACCGGGAGGTAATGAAAAACTGTTTTTT
j_gene: TRBJ2-3; v_gene: TRBV19; abundance: NA; d_gene: NA; CDR3aa: CASSIGQGTDTQYF; CDR3nt: TGTGCCAGTAGTATTGGGCAGGGGACAGATACGCAGTATTTT
j_gene: TRBJ2-3; v_gene: TRBV25-1; abundance: NA; d_gene: TRBD2; CDR3aa: CASSEWTSGNTDTQYF; CDR3nt: TGTGCCAGCAGTGAGTGGACTAGCGGAAACACAGATACGCAGTATTTT
j_gene: TRBJ1-6; v_gene: TRBV14; abundance: few; d_gene: NA; CDR3aa: CASSQGSPGQGRYNSPLHF; CDR3nt: TGTGCCAGCAGCCAAGGATCCCCCGGACAAGGGCGATATAATTCACCCCTCCACTTT
j_gene: TRBJ1-4; v_gene: TRBV15; abundance: few; d_gene: NA; CDR3aa: CATSRDQGYSKLFF; CDR3nt: TGTGCCACCAGCAGAGATCAGGGGTATTCGAAACTGTTTTTT
j_gene: TRBJ2-3; v_gene: TRBV2; abundance: NA; d_gene: TRBD2; CDR3aa: CASRRLAGLTDTQYF; CDR3nt: TGTGCCAGCAGACGACTAGCGGGGTTGACAGATACGCAGTATTTT
j_gene: TRBJ2-3; v_gene: TRBV5-6; abundance: NA; d_gene: TRBD2; CDR3aa: CASSLARSGASSTDTQYF; CDR3nt: TGTGCCAGCAGCTTAGCCCGCAGCGGGGCGTCTAGCACAGATACGCAGTATTTT
j_gene: TRBJ2-6; v_gene: TRBV28; abundance: NA; d_gene: TRBD1; CDR3aa: CASARWGQGASGANVLTF; CDR3nt: TGTGCCAGCGCTCGGTGGGGACAGGGGGCTTCTGGGGCCAACGTCCTGACTTTC
j_gene: TRBJ1-1; v_gene: TRBV11-2; abundance: NA; d_gene: NA; CDR3aa: CASSLAGAPRGAEAFF; CDR3nt: TGTGCCAGCAGCTTAGCAGGGGCCCCTCGTGGCGCTGAAGCTTTCTTT
j_gene: TRBJ2-3; v_gene: TRBV28; abundance: NA; d_gene: NA; CDR3aa: CASSLSGRHSTDTQYF; CDR3nt: TGTGCCAGCAGTTTATCCGGCAGGCACAGCACAGATACGCAGTATTTT
j_gene: TRBJ2-3; v_gene: TRBV7-9; abundance: NA; d_gene: NA; CDR3aa: CASSPTQVTDTQYF; CDR3nt: TGTGCCAGCAGCCCGACGCAGGTCACAGATACGCAGTATTTT
j_gene: TRBJ1-3; v_gene: TRBV2; abundance: NA; d_gene: NA; CDR3aa: CASSEAGASRPGNTIYF; CDR3nt: TGTGCCAGCAGTGAAGCGGGGGCCAGTCGACCTGGAAACACCATATATTTT
j_gene: TRBJ2-5; v_gene: TRBV7-2; abundance: once; d_gene: NA; CDR3aa: CASSLGSRPGETQYF; CDR3nt: TGTGCCAGCAGCTTAGGTTCCCGGCCGGGGGAGACCCAGTACTTC
j_gene: TRBJ2-1; v_gene: TRBV7-2; abundance: NA; d_gene: TRBD2; CDR3aa: CASSLVAGGPGNEQFF; CDR3nt: TGTGCCAGCAGCTTAGTAGCGGGAGGGCCTGGCAATGAGCAGTTCTTC
j_gene: TRBJ1-1; v_gene: TRBV27; abundance: once; d_gene: TRBD1; CDR3aa: CASSHQGAPATEAFF; CDR3nt: TGTGCCAGCAGCCACCAGGGGGCCCCGGCCACTGAAGCTTTCTTT
j_gene: TRBJ1-2; v_gene: TRBV7-9; abundance: few; d_gene: NA; CDR3aa: CASSLALWADPGSYTF; CDR3nt: TGTGCCAGCAGCTTAGCGCTTTGGGCGGATCCAGGGAGCTACACCTTC
j_gene: TRBJ2-5; v_gene: TRBV7-9; abundance: NA; d_gene: NA; CDR3aa: CASSPRTELQETQYF; CDR3nt: TGTGCCAGCAGCCCCCGGACAGAGCTCCAAGAGACCCAGTACTTC
j_gene: TRBJ2-6; v_gene: TRBV18; abundance: NA; d_gene: TRBD1; CDR3aa: CASSPGGQSGANVLTF; CDR3nt: TGTGCCAGCTCACCAGGGGGACAGTCTGGGGCCAACGTCCTGACTTTC
j_gene: TRBJ2-7; v_gene: TRBV11-2; abundance: NA; d_gene: NA; CDR3aa: CASSLAPPDRRYTYEQYF; CDR3nt: TGTGCCAGCAGCTTAGCCCCGCCCGACAGACGCTACACCTACGAGCAGTACTTC
j_gene: TRBJ2-2; v_gene: TRBV30; abundance: NA; d_gene: TRBD2; CDR3aa: CAWRTSGWGGELFF; CDR3nt: TGTGCCTGGAGGACTAGCGGGTGGGGCGGGGAGCTGTTTTTT
j_gene: TRBJ1-1; v_gene: TRBV5-1; abundance: NA; d_gene: TRBD1; CDR3aa: CASSPVPGQGPEAFF; CDR3nt: TGCGCCAGCAGCCCAGTCCCGGGACAGGGACCTGAAGCTTTCTTT
j_gene: TRBJ1-5; v_gene: TRBV18; abundance: NA; d_gene: NA; CDR3aa: CASSPQRNQPQHF; CDR3nt: TGTGCCAGCTCACCACAGCGAAATCAGCCCCAGCATTTT
j_gene: TRBJ1-2; v_gene: TRBV6-5; abundance: NA; d_gene: NA; CDR3aa: CATFREDYGYTF; CDR3nt: TGTGCCACCTTCAGGGAAGACTATGGCTACACCTTC